This TCR beta chain was documented in a study of T cell responses to AZD1222 COVID-19 vaccine. The protocol was immunoSEQ multiplex PCR, while the TCRdb copy is restricted to in-frame clones and leaves out a portion. The sample yields 150,000 to 200,000 clones, approximately 90% seen once. Germline V gene data show CDR1 as MDHEN and CDR2 as SYDVKM. V was shortened by 1 base and J by 15 bases, with 13 bases between the two germline ends. This CDR3 comprises 12 residues. With regard to this clone: The antigen remains undetermined.

Points from the study as a whole: CD4 TCRs covered the whole spike, strongest at regions 160-218 and 743-854. Donors were largely white British and mainly female; clonal diversity was possibly underestimated.

The sequence was collected from an adult in good health. This sequence joins TRBV28 and TRBJ2-1, with D uncertain. The specimen comprised peripheral blood, sampled on day 0 of AZD1222 vaccination. The CDR3 here is CASSLLGLFPFF. CDR3 sequence (DNA): TGTGCCAGCAGTTTATTAGGCCTTTTCCCGTTCTTC.